The 2 T cell receptor beta chains below all came from one sample that was sequenced in a study of T cell repertoires in cytomegalovirus infection. Their antigens remain unidentified. One entry per CDR3 protein, called by TCRdb with MiXCR from the reads. The data hold 550,000 to 850,000 distinct CDR3 sequences, with roughly 36% observed a single time. Sequencing was performed on cultured PBMCs, taken from culture after CMV antigen stimulation. The receptors shown here come from a human donor in good health (CMV status not recorded). Some clones in this sample may be carry-over from other donors' samples.

The rearrangement uses TRBV7-2 and TRBJ2-5, with 8 bases identical to TRBD1. The V segment lost 7 bases and the J segment 4 bases; nucleotides outside the gene matches: 5. Looked up from germline, CDR1 is SGHTA and CDR2 is FQGNSA. This CDR3 region has 13 residues. CDR3 loop: CASTTRGRETQYF. DNA for the CDR3: TGTGCCAGCACCACCAGGGGGCGAGAGACCCAGTACTTC. The full variable domain, its missing parts supplied by reference TRBV7-2 and TRBJ2-5, is GAGVSQSPSNKVTEKGKDVELRCDPISGHTALYWYRQSLGQGLEFLIYFQGNSAPDKSGLPSDRFSAERTGGSVSTLTIQRTQQEDSAVYLCASTTRGRETQYFGPGTRLLVL.

This chain links TRBV20-1 with TRBJ2-5; 7 bases align to TRBD1. With V trimmed by 6 bases and J by 2 bases, 15 bases remained unmatched. Germline values: CDR1 DFQATT, CDR2 SNEGSKA (reference sequence). The CDR3 has 16 residues. CDR3 residues: CSARIWRYRGQETQYF. For the CDR3, the DNA is TGCAGTGCCAGGATATGGAGATACAGGGGACAAGAGACCCAGTACTTC.